One T cell receptor beta chain is described in this entry. Antigen specificity is unknown. Sequencing used immunoSEQ multiplex PCR; TCRdb keeps in-frame clones, though not all of them. The sample consists of around 100,000 clones, roughly 88% of them appearing once. Collection occurred without any documented infections or immune events in donors. The CDR3 spans 13 residues. The V gene lost 6 bases and the J gene lost 2 bases, with 9 bases spanning the gap. The V gene's germline CDR1 is MNHEY and CDR2 SMNVEV (reference sequence). The data were taken from a study of identifying expanded T cells in peripheral blood. Study-wide findings and caveats: Roughly 1.2 clones differed between technical replicates, versus 16.4 and 19 over time. Two-week clone count variance significantly increased as total template count grew.

V usage is TRBV27 and J usage is TRBJ2-3; D possibly corresponds to TRBD1 (6 bases). This TCR was recovered from a person between 18 and 69 years old in good health. Sequenced: blood. CDR3 DNA sequence: TGTGCCAGCAGGCGACAGGACACAGATACGCAGTATTTT. Residues: CASRRQDTDTQYF.